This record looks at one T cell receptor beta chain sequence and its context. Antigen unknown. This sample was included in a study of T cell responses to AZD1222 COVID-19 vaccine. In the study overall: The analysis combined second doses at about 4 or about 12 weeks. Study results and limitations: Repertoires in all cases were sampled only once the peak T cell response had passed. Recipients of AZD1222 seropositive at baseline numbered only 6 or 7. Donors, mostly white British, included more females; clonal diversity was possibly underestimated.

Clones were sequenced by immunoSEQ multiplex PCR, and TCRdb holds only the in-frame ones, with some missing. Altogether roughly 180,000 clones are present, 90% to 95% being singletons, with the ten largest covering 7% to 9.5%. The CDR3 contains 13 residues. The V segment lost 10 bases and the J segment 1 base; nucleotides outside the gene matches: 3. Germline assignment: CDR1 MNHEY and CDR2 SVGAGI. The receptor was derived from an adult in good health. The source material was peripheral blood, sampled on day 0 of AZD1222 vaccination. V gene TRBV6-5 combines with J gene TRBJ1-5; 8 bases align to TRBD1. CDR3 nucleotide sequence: TGTGCCACACAGGGGGGGAGCAATCAGCCCCAGCATTTT. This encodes CATQGGSNQPQHF.